The entry below gives a single T cell receptor (beta chain) sequence along with its context. What it binds is not known. The length of the CDR3 is 14 residues. Germline values: CDR1 MDHEN, CDR2 SYDVKM. V was cut by 8 bases and J by 2 bases, with 14 bases left in between. The sample is drawn from a study of shared clonotypes between healthy human individuals. All participating donors were Caucasian adults from Nashville, Tennessee. Into CD45RA+ naive and CD45RA-negative memory subsets, the CD4+ cells were split. Regarding the study as a whole: Measured sharing among donors was expected to vary with sequencing depth.

Original methodology: ImmunoSEQ junction-only sequences lacked quality scores, so their filtering differed. Sequencing used immunoSEQ multiplex PCR; TCRdb keeps in-frame clones, though not all of them. V and J calls and clone size are given by that table; D and trimming were obtained from the DNA. The sample yields 2,500,000 or so clones, roughly 93% seen once. Sequencing was carried out using naive CD4+ T cells from PBMCs. The subset here: CD45RA+ positively selected. The origin of this receptor is a young man in good health. Some clones in this sample may be carry-over from other donors' samples. The genes are TRBV28 and TRBJ2-3; weak D call: TRBD2 (6 bases). The CDR3 coding sequence is TGTGCCAGCCGTAACGGGAGAACCACAGATACGCAGTATTTT. As protein: CASRNGRTTDTQYF.